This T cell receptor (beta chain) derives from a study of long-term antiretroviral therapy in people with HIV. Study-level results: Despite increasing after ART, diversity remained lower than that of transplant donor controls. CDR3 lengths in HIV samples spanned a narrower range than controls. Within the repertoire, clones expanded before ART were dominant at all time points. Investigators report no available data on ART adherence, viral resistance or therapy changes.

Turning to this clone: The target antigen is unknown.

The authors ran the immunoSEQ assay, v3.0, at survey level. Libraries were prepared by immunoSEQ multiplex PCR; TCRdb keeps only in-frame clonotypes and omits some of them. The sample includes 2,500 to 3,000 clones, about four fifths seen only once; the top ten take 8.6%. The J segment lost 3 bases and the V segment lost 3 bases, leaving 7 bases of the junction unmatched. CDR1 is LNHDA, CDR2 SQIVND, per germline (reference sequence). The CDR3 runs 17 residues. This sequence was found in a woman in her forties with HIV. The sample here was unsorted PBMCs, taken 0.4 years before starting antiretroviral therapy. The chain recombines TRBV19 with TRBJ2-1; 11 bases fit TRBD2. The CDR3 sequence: CASSISGTSGLYNEQFF. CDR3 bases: TGTGCCAGTAGTATCTCGGGGACTAGCGGACTCTACAATGAGCAGTTCTTC.